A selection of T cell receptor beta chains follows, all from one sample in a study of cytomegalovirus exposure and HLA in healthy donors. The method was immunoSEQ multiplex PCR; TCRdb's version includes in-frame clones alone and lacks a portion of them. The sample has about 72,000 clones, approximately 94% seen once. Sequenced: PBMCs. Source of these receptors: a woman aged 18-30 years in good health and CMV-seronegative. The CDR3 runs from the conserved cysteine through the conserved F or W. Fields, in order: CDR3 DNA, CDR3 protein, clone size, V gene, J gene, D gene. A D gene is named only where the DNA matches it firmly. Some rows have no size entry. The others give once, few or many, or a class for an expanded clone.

CDR3 DNA: TGTGCCAGTAGTATCCCGGGACAGGGGGTCACTGAAGCTTTCTTT
CDR3 protein: CASSIPGQGVTEAFF
clone size: .
V gene: TRBV19
J gene: TRBJ1-1
D gene: TRBD1

CDR3 DNA: TGTGCCAGTAGTATAAGTGCATCAGGGTACTCTGGAAACACCATATATTTT
CDR3 protein: CASSISASGYSGNTIYF
clone size: .
V gene: TRBV19
J gene: TRBJ1-3
D gene: .

CDR3 DNA: TGTGCCAGCAGTCGGATGACTAGCGGGGGACCCACAGATACGCAGTATTTT
CDR3 protein: CASSRMTSGGPTDTQYF
clone size: .
V gene: TRBV5-6
J gene: TRBJ2-3
D gene: TRBD2

CDR3 DNA: TGTGCCAGCAGCTTAACGGTACAGGGCCCTTCTGGGGCCAACGTCCTGACTTTC
CDR3 protein: CASSLTVQGPSGANVLTF
clone size: .
V gene: TRBV7-3
J gene: TRBJ2-6
D gene: .

CDR3 DNA: TGTGCCAGCACCACCGCGAGAGTGAACACTGAAGCTTTCTTT
CDR3 protein: CASTTARVNTEAFF
clone size: .
V gene: TRBV28
J gene: TRBJ1-1
D gene: .

CDR3 DNA: TGTGCCAGCAGTTCACCGACGGGACAGGGGGCTTCCTGGGGCAATTCACCCCTCCACTTT
CDR3 protein: CASSSPTGQGASWGNSPLHF
clone size: .
V gene: TRBV28
J gene: TRBJ1-6
D gene: TRBD1

CDR3 DNA: TGTGCCAGCAGCCCGGACAGGGATAATTCACCCCTCCACTTT
CDR3 protein: CASSPDRDNSPLHF
clone size: .
V gene: TRBV4-2
J gene: TRBJ1-6
D gene: TRBD1

CDR3 DNA: TGTGCCAGCAGCCGTTTGGGGGGGACGCGGGAGCTGGCTTTCTTT
CDR3 protein: CASSRLGGTRELAFF
clone size: .
V gene: TRBV7-3
J gene: TRBJ1-1
D gene: .

CDR3 DNA: TGTGCCAGCAGTCCTGACAGCTATGGCTACACCTTC
CDR3 protein: CASSPDSYGYTF
clone size: .
V gene: TRBV6-5
J gene: TRBJ1-2
D gene: .

CDR3 DNA: TGTGCCAGCAGCTCCGAGGACTGGCTACTTCTACGGGAGCAGTACTTC
CDR3 protein: CASSSEDWLLLREQYF
clone size: .
V gene: TRBV5-6
J gene: TRBJ2-7
D gene: .

CDR3 DNA: TGTGCCAGCAGGCGGACAGGTACCGGCAATCAGCCCCAGCATTTT
CDR3 protein: CASRRTGTGNQPQHF
clone size: .
V gene: TRBV28
J gene: TRBJ1-5
D gene: TRBD1

CDR3 DNA: TGCGCCAGCAGCCAAGAAGCGGGTTGGAGCTCACCCCTCCACTTT
CDR3 protein: CASSQEAGWSSPLHF
clone size: .
V gene: TRBV4-1
J gene: TRBJ1-6
D gene: .

CDR3 DNA: TGTGCCAGCAGTTACCACACCACCTACGAGCAGTACTTC
CDR3 protein: CASSYHTTYEQYF
clone size: .
V gene: TRBV6-5
J gene: TRBJ2-7
D gene: .

CDR3 DNA: TGTGCCAGCAGCCCGCCGGTTGGGACAGGGGGAAACGAGCAGTACTTC
CDR3 protein: CASSPPVGTGGNEQYF
clone size: .
V gene: TRBV5-4
J gene: TRBJ2-7
D gene: TRBD1

CDR3 DNA: TGTGCCAGCAGCCGCACAGGGGGAGGGACAGATACGCAGTATTTT
CDR3 protein: CASSRTGGGTDTQYF
clone size: many
V gene: TRBV6-4
J gene: TRBJ2-3
D gene: .

CDR3 DNA: TGTGCCAGCTCACCACCAGGGGGTCACGAGCAGTACTTC
CDR3 protein: CASSPPGGHEQYF
clone size: .
V gene: TRBV18
J gene: TRBJ2-7
D gene: .

CDR3 DNA: TGTGCCAGCAGCCCGGACACCTCTGGAAACACCATATATTTT
CDR3 protein: CASSPDTSGNTIYF
clone size: .
V gene: TRBV5-4
J gene: TRBJ1-3
D gene: .

CDR3 DNA: TGTGCCAGCAGTGAACCAGGTACAGGGACCTACGAGCAGTACTTC
CDR3 protein: CASSEPGTGTYEQYF
clone size: once
V gene: TRBV6-1
J gene: TRBJ2-7
D gene: .

CDR3 DNA: TGTGCTAGTGGTTTATGGCAGGGGCCAACAATGAACACTGAAGCTTTCTTT
CDR3 protein: CASGLWQGPTMNTEAFF
clone size: .
V gene: TRBV12-5
J gene: TRBJ1-1
D gene: .

CDR3 DNA: TGCAGCGCCGCCCGTAGCAGCCTACAAGAGACCCAGTACTTC
CDR3 protein: CSAARSSLQETQYF
clone size: .
V gene: TRBV29-1
J gene: TRBJ2-5
D gene: .

CDR3 DNA: TGCAGCGTTTCACATGGGACAGGCTCGATGGGGTTTGAAGCTTTCTTT
CDR3 protein: CSVSHGTGSMGFEAFF
clone size: .
V gene: TRBV29-1
J gene: TRBJ1-1
D gene: TRBD1

CDR3 DNA: TGCGCCAGCAGCCAAGAGAAGGACAGGTACTCCTACGAGCAGTACTTC
CDR3 protein: CASSQEKDRYSYEQYF
clone size: .
V gene: TRBV4-3
J gene: TRBJ2-7
D gene: TRBD1

CDR3 DNA: TGTGCCAGCAGTTACGACAGGGACCTGGGGACCCAGTACTTC
CDR3 protein: CASSYDRDLGTQYF
clone size: .
V gene: TRBV6-5
J gene: TRBJ2-5
D gene: TRBD1